Included here is one T cell receptor beta chain sequence, with context. All patients were mismatch repair deficient, assessed by either PCR or immunohistochemistry. The TCR-sequenced patients were a few responders to pembrolizumab. Trimming cost V 1 base and J 7 bases; bases outside gene matches: 11. The CDR3 runs to 17 residues. The germline gives CDR1 MDHEN, CDR2 SYDVKM. The data were obtained in a study of PD-1 blockade in mismatch repair-deficient tumors. Overall study: Patients had about eleven mismatch repair-deficient cancer types and were previously treated and progressing.

Assay: immunoSEQ multiplex PCR; the TCRdb copy retains only in-frame clones and omits some. The table records approximately 9,400 clones, 85% of them present only once. This TCR came from an adult with mismatch repair-deficient cancer. The chain links TRBV28 to TRBJ2-4, with 9 bases fitting TRBD1. The sequences come from PBMCs, collected 46 to 48 weeks after starting pembrolizumab. The CDR3 protein is CASSLFSSGTGRNIQYF. The DNA for the CDR3 is TGTGCCAGCAGTTTATTTAGCTCCGGGACAGGGAGGAACATTCAGTACTTC. Variable domain in full (rest from reference TRBV28 and TRBJ2-4): DVKVTQSSRYLVKRTGEKVFLECVQDMDHENMFWYRQDPGLGLRLIYFSYDVKMKEKGDIPEGYSVSREKKERFSLILESASTNQTSMYLCASSLFSSGTGRNIQYFGAGTRLSVL.